This entry concerns a single TCR beta chain. The antigen is not known. CDR3 regions were amplified by Arm-PCR using iRepertoire HTBI primers to build TCR beta libraries. How the authors handled the data: Taken together, the samples had 55 to 70 TRBV and roughly 15 TRBJ segments identified. TCRdb re-derived calls from the multiplex PCR reads in MiXCR, one entry per CDR3 protein. None of the V and J calls come from the authors' own analysis; TCRdb made them. The repertoire holds more than 650,000 distinct CDR3 sequences, with 30% as singletons. This specimen comes from a study of regulatory T cells in long-lasting Graves disease. About the research overall: The term persistent Graves' disease signified upward of 5 years on antithyroid drugs with positive TSH receptor antibodies. Study observations and caveats: With persistent disease, TRBV28, TRBJ1-2 and TRBJ2-5 were the favored segments.

Time point noted: persistent/refractory GD, antithyroid drugs over 5 years with positive TRAb. With RNA extracted from PBMCs as input, the TCR library was made. Patients of an endocrinology department in Xi'an, China, were included. CDR3 size: 14 residues. Germline assignment: CDR1 MNHNS and CDR2 SASEGT. Between the trimmed V and J ends, which lost 8 bases and 1 base, there was a span of 11 bases. V is TRBV6-1 and J is TRBJ2-2; D unresolved. The sample was peripheral blood mononuclear cells (PBMCs), taken when the disease was refractory, from a patient treated with antithyroid drugs. This receptor was taken from a female donor with Graves disease. The CDR3 loop reads CASARGVNTGELFF. In DNA, the CDR3 is TGTGCCAGCGCGCGCGGAGTGAACACCGGGGAGCTGTTTTTT.